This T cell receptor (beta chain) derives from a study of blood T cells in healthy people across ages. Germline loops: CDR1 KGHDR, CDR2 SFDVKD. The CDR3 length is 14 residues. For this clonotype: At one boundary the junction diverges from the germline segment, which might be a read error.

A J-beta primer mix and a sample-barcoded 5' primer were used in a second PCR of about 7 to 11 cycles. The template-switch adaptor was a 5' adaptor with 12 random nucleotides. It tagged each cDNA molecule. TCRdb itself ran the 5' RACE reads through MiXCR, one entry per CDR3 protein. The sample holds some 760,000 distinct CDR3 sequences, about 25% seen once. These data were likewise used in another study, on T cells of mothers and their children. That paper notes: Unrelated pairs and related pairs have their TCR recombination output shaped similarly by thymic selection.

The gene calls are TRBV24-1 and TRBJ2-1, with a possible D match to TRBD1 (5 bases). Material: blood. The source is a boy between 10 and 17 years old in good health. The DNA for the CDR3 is TGTGCCACCAGTGATCAAAACAGGTACCGTGAGCAGCTCTTC. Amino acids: CATSDQNRYREQLF.